These 20 T cell receptor beta chains were all obtained from the same sample, sequenced in a study of CD8+ T cells in alopecia areata. It was cDNA, reverse transcribed from extracted RNA, that served as the sequencing template. Sequencing was performed with immunoSEQ multiplex PCR; in TCRdb, only in-frame clones are kept and a portion is missing. There are roughly 140,000 clones in the sample; less than 65% occur only once, and approximately 19% lies in the top ten. The sequences come from CD8+ T cells sorted from blood, collected at week 0. Source of these receptors: a human donor with alopecia areata.

This clone was observed once. The chain is built from TRBV14 and TRBJ2-7; D remains unclear. The germline V gene encodes CDR1 SGHDN and CDR2 FVKESK. The CDR3 length is 13 residues. V gave up 4 bases and J gave up 0 bases, with 7 bases separating them. CDR3 sequence reads: CASSLASSYEQYF. The CDR3 bases are TGTGCCAGCAGCCTTGCGAGCTCCTACGAGCAGTACTTC.

This rearrangement joins TRBV4-3 to TRBJ2-1, with D unresolved. V was shortened by 1 base and J by 4 bases, with 14 bases between the two germline ends. CDR1 is LGHNA, CDR2 YSLEER, per germline. The CDR3 spans 16 residues. CDR3 sequence (DNA): TGCGCCAGCAGCCAAGGGCTCCCTCTGGGATACAATGAGCAGTTCTTC. Its translation: CASSQGLPLGYNEQFF.

The chain employs TRBV5-6 and TRBJ1-2, with 10 bases identical to TRBD1. This CDR3 is built from 14 residues. CDR1 is SGHDT, CDR2 YYEEEE, per germline. J was trimmed by 6 bases and V by 4 bases; bases with no gene match: 6. The CDR3 nucleotides read TGTGCCAGCAGCGGAACCGGGACAGGGGATGGCTACACCTTC. It is translated as CASSGTGTGDGYTF.

The V gene is TRBV18, the J gene TRBJ2-1; D unresolved. Germline V lookup: CDR1 KGHSH, CDR2 LQKENI. Trimming took 5 bases from V and 7 from J, leaving 9 bases between them. The CDR3 totals 12 residues. CDR3 in DNA: TGTGCCAGCTCATCGACAAGGAATGAGCAGTTCTTC. This sequence encodes CASSSTRNEQFF.

This clone was counted only a few times. A much larger clone differs from this one at a single base, so this may be a read error. This chain links TRBV30 with TRBJ2-5; 9 positions agree with TRBD2. Trimming at V came to 5 bases and at J to 5 bases, leaving 6 bases not matched to a gene. CDR3 size: 13 residues. Looked up from germline, CDR1 is GTSNPN and CDR2 is SVGIG (reference sequence). The CDR3 reads CAWPGGGVETQYF. The DNA for the CDR3 is TGTGCCTGGCCCGGCGGGGGGGTGGAGACCCAGTACTTC.

The chain carries TRBV19 and TRBJ2-1; D is possibly TRBD1 (7 bases). The V end was cut by 8 bases, the J end by 6 bases, with 20 bases between. Germline V gene sequence: CDR1 LNHDA, CDR2 SQIVND (reference sequence). The CDR3 length is 15 residues. In nucleotides, the CDR3 is TGTGCCAGTTGTCAGGGGGGCCTATCAGTCAATGAGCAGTTCTTC. Translating it yields CASCQGGLSVNEQFF.

The chain combines TRBV29-1 with TRBJ2-4; D is unresolved. The V gene lost 1 base and the J gene lost 3 bases, with 10 bases spanning the gap. CDR3 length equals 14 residues. Germline V gives CDR1 SQVTM, CDR2 ANQGSEA. In DNA, the CDR3 is TGCAGCGTTGAAGGTGGCCAGTTCAAAAACATTCAGTACTTC. Protein: CSVEGGQFKNIQYF.

This clone was observed a single time. This chain uses TRBV30 with TRBJ2-7; D uncertain. The CDR3 extends over 11 amino acids. Trimming left V 5 bases short and J 4 bases short, with 9 bases between. CDR1 is GTSNPN and CDR2 is SVGIG in the germline V gene (reference sequence). The chain's CDR3 is CAWGNEYEQYF. CDR3 sequence (DNA): TGTGCCTGGGGGAACGAGTACGAGCAGTACTTC.

This clone was observed a handful of times. The sample carries other DNA sequences with the same CDR3. The J gene is TRBJ1-5, the V gene TRBV5-8; no clear D. The CDR3 has 12 residues. Trimming pared 0 bases from V and 4 bases from J, leaving 2 bases between. Germline V gene lookup returns CDR1 SGHTS and CDR2 YDEGEE. The CDR3 region has the DNA TGTGCCAGCAGCTTGGCGAATCAGCCCCAGCATTTT. This gives the protein CASSLANQPQHF. Supplemented by reference TRBV5-8 and TRBJ1-5, the full variable domain reads EAGVTQSPTHLIKTRGQQATLRCSPISGHTSVYWYQQALGLGLQFLLWYDEGEERNRGNFPPRFSGRQFPNYSSELNVNALELEDSALYLCASSLANQPQHFGDGTRLSIL.

The rearrangement uses TRBV14 and TRBJ2-1, with unresolved D. CDR3 length: 16 residues. V gave up 7 bases and J gave up 0 bases, with 16 bases separating them. Looked up from germline, CDR1 is SGHDN and CDR2 is FVKESK. DNA for the CDR3: TGTGCCAGCAACCCCTTAAGTAAAAGCTCCTACAATGAGCAGTTCTTC. Its translation: CASNPLSKSSYNEQFF.

There are a few counts of this clone. V usage is TRBV9 and J usage is TRBJ1-2; D is possibly TRBD1 (5 bases). V gave up 2 bases and J gave up 10 bases, with 9 bases separating them. Germline CDR1 is SGDLS and CDR2 is YYNGEE. The CDR3 runs 11 residues. The CDR3 sequence: CASSVLGDYTF. The CDR3 nucleotides read TGTGCCAGCAGCGTTTTGGGGGACTACACCTTC.

This clone was counted between two and nine times. V gene TRBV19 combines with J gene TRBJ2-1, with 12 bases that match TRBD2. The germline gives CDR1 LNHDA, CDR2 SQIVND (reference sequence). The CDR3 loop spans 16 amino acids. After removal of 5 bases from V and 15 bases from J, the junction contained 17 bases not matched to a gene. The CDR3 DNA follows: TGTGCCAGTAGTTCCCGGACTAGCGGGGAAAGGCCCTATCTGTTCTTC. Translation: CASSSRTSGERPYLFF. The entire variable domain, with the rest obtained from reference TRBV19 and TRBJ2-1, is as follows: DGGITQSPKYLFRKEGQNVTLSCEQNLNHDAMYWYRQDPGQGLRLIYYSQIVNDFQKGDIAEGYSVSREKKESFPLTVTSAQKNPTAFYLCASSSRTSGERPYLFFGPGTRLTVL.

The rearrangement links TRBV27 to TRBJ1-1; TRBD1 might be the D (6 bases). This CDR3 spans 15 amino acids. V dropped 0 bases and J dropped 10 bases, with 18 bases sitting between them. Germline CDR1 is MNHEY and CDR2 is SMNVEV (reference sequence). The chain's CDR3 is CASSLSIGQRRGAFF. CDR3 in DNA: TGTGCCAGCAGTTTATCGATTGGACAGAGGCGGGGAGCTTTCTTT.

The chain combines TRBV27 with TRBJ2-7; D is possibly TRBD1 (5 bases). The CDR3 runs 16 residues. From germline, CDR1 is MNHEY and CDR2 SMNVEV (reference sequence). The V gene lost 2 bases and the J gene lost 2 bases, with 16 bases spanning the gap. As DNA, the CDR3 is TGTGCCAGCAGTTTAATTAGGGGCAGTCAAACCTACGAGCAGTACTTC. Protein: CASSLIRGSQTYEQYF.

This chain joins TRBV30 and TRBJ2-7; D not certain. V lost 1 base to trimming and J lost 2 bases, with 18 bases between them. Looked up from germline, CDR1 is GTSNPN and CDR2 is SVGIG (reference sequence). The CDR3 contains 16 residues. CDR3 coding DNA: TGTGCCTGGAGTGGGGCAGACACGCCGAATACCTACGAGCAGTACTTC. It translates to CAWSGADTPNTYEQYF. The full variable domain, in which reference TRBV30 and TRBJ2-7 provide the parts outside the CDR3, is SQTIHQWPATLVQPVGSPLSLECTVEGTSNPNLYWYRQAAGRGLQLLFYSVGIGQISSEVPQNLSASRPQDRQFILSSKKLLLSDSGFYLCAWSGADTPNTYEQYFGPGTRLTVT.

The J gene is TRBJ1-2, the V gene TRBV20-1; D is undetermined. The CDR3 extends over 9 amino acids. The germline V gene encodes CDR1 DFQATT and CDR2 SNEGSKA (reference sequence). CDR3 amino acids: CRPGEGYTF. CDR3 nucleotides: TGCAGGCCCGGAGAGGGCTACACCTTC.

The chain links TRBV7-2 to TRBJ2-7, with 12 positions matching TRBD2. Trimming removed 2 bases from V and 3 bases from J; junction bases left unmatched: 5. This CDR3 has 16 residues. Germline V gene lookup returns CDR1 SGHTA and CDR2 FQGNSA. The CDR3 nucleotides are TGTGCCAGCAGCTTAACTAGCGGGGGGATCGACTACGAGCAGTACTTC. This sequence encodes CASSLTSGGIDYEQYF. The variable domain in full, with the rest retrieved from reference TRBV7-2 and TRBJ2-7, is GAGVSQSPSNKVTEKGKDVELRCDPISGHTALYWYRQSLGQGLEFLIYFQGNSAPDKSGLPSDRFSAERTGGSVSTLTIQRTQQEDSAVYLCASSLTSGGIDYEQYFGPGTRLTVT.

V gene TRBV5-1 combines with J gene TRBJ2-1, with TRBD2 matching over 7 bases. CDR1 is SGHRS, CDR2 YFSETQ, per germline. CDR3 length: 12 residues. After removal of 6 bases from V and 7 bases from J, the junction contained 4 bases not matched to a gene. DNA for the CDR3: TGCGCCAGCACTCGTAGCGGGAATGAGCAGTTCTTC. This gives the protein CASTRSGNEQFF. The whole variable domain, remainder taken from reference TRBV5-1 and TRBJ2-1, is KAGVTQTPRYLIKTRGQQVTLSCSPISGHRSVSWYQQTPGQGLQFLFEYFSETQRNKGNFPGRFSGRQFSNSRSEMNVSTLELGDSALYLCASTRSGNEQFFGPGTRLTVL.

This rearrangement joins TRBV30 to TRBJ1-2; a weak D match, TRBD1 (6 bases). The CDR3 is made up of 11 amino acids. With 5 bases removed from V and 7 bases from J, the gap between germline ends came to 11 bases. Per the germline V gene, CDR1 is GTSNPN and CDR2 is SVGIG (reference sequence). The chain's CDR3 is CAWYGGLGYTF. CDR3 coding DNA: TGTGCCTGGTATGGGGGGCTTGGCTACACCTTC.

This sequence joins TRBV9 and TRBJ2-1; D is ambiguous. This CDR3 spans 11 amino acids. The germline V and J ends were trimmed by 2 bases and 5 bases, with 2 bases remaining between them. In germline, CDR1 is SGDLS, CDR2 YYNGEE. CDR3 DNA: TGTGCCAGCAGCGTCAACAATGAGCAGTTCTTC. It translates to CASSVNNEQFF.